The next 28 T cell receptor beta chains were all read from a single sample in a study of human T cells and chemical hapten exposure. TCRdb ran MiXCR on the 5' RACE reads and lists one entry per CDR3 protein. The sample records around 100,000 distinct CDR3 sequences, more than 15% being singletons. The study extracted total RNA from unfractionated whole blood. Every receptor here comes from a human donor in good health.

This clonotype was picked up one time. The DNA of the CDR3 is TGTGCCAGCAGACGCGCCGGGACTTTGGTCCGTGGCTACACCTTC. This sequence encodes CASRRAGTLVRGYTF. The chain couples TRBV12-3 or TRBV12-4 to TRBJ1-2; TRBD1 might be the D (5 bases). The CDR3 covers 15 residues. V lost 6 bases to trimming and J lost 7 bases, with 21 bases between them.

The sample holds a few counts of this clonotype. CDR3 region: CSIGQGMTEAFF. As DNA, the CDR3 is TGCAGTATCGGACAGGGGATGACTGAAGCTTTCTTT. The chain has TRBV29-1 and TRBJ1-1, with TRBD1 identical over 9 bases. CDR1 is SQVTM and CDR2 is ANQGSEA in the germline V gene. CDR3 length: 12 residues.

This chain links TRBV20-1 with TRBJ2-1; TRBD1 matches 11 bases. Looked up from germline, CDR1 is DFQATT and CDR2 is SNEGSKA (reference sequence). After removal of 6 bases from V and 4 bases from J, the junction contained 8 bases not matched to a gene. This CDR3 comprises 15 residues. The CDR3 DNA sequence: TGCAGTGCACCTCCGGGACAGGGGGGTTACAATGAGCAGTTCTTC. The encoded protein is CSAPPGQGGYNEQFF.

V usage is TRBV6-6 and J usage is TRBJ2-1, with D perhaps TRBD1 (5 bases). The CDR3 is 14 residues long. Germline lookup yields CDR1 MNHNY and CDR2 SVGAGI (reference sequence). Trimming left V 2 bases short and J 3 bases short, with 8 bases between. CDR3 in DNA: TGTGCCAGCAGTTACCCGACAGACTACAATGAGCAGTTCTTC. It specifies CASSYPTDYNEQFF.

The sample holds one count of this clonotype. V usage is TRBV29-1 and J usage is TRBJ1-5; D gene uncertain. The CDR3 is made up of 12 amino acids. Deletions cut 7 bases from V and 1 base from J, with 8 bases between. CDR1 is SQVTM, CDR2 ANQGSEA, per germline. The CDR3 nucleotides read TGCAGCGCCAAGGGAAGCAATCAGCCCCAGCATTTT. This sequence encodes CSAKGSNQPQHF.

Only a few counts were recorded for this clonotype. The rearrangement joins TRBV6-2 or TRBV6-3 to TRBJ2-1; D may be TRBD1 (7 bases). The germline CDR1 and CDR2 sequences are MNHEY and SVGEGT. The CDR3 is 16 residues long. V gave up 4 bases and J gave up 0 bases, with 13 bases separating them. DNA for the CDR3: TGTGCCAGCAGTTCCCGTCAGGGGGGCTCCTACAATGAGCAGTTCTTC. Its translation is CASSSRQGGSYNEQFF.

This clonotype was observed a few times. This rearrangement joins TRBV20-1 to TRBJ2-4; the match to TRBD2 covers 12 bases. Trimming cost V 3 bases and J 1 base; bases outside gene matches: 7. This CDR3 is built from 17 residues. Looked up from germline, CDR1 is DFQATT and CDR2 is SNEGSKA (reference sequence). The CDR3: CSARRLAGDGAKNIQYF. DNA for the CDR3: TGCAGTGCTAGGAGACTAGCGGGAGATGGGGCCAAAAACATTCAGTACTTC.

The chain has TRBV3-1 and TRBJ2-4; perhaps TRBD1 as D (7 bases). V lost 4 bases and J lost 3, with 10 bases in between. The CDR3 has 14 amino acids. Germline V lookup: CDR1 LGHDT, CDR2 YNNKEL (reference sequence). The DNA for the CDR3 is TGTGCCAGCAGCCGACAGGGAGGCAAAAACATTCAGTACTTC. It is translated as CASSRQGGKNIQYF.

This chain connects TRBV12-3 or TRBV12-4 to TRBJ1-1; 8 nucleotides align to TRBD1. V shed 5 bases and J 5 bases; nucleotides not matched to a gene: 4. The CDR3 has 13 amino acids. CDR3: CASSGTGETEAFF. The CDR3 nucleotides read TGTGCCAGCAGTGGGACAGGAGAAACTGAAGCTTTCTTT.

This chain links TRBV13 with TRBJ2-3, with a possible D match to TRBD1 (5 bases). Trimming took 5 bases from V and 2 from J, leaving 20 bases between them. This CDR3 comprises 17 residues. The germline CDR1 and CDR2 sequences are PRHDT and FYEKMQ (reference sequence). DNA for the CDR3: TGTGCCAGCAGCACCCGACAGTCACAATGGATCACAGATACGCAGTATTTT. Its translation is CASSTRQSQWITDTQYF.

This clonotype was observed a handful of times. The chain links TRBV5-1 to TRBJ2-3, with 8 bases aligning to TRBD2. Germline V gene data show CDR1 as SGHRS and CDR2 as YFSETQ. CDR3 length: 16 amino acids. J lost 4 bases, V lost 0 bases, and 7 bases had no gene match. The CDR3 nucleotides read TGCGCCAGCAGCTTGGGGCTTAGCGGGGACTCAGATACGCAGTATTTT. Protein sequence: CASSLGLSGDSDTQYF.

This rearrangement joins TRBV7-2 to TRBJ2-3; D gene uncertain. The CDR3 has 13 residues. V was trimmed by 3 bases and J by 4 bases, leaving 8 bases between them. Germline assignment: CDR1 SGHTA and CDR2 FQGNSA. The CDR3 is CASSFAVADTQYF. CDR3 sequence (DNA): TGTGCCAGCAGCTTTGCAGTCGCAGATACGCAGTATTTT.

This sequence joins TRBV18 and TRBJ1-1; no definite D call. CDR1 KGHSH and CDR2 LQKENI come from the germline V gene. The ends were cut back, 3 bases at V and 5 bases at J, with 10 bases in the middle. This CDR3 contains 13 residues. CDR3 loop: CASSPQGWTEAFF. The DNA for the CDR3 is TGTGCCAGCTCACCCCAAGGTTGGACTGAAGCTTTCTTT.

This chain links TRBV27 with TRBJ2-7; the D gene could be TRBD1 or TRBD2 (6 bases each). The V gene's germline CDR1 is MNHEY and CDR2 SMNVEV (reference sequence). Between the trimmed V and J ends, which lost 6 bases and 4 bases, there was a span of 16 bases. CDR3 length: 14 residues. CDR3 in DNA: TGTGCCAGCAGCCCTGGGGGGCTGGTGTACGAGCAGTACTTC. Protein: CASSPGGLVYEQYF.

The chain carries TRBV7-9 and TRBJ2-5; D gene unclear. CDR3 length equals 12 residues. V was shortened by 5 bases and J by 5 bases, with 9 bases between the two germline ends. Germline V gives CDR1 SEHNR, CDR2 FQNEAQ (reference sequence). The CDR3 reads CASSPKAETQYF. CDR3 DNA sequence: TGTGCCAGCAGCCCCAAGGCGGAGACCCAGTACTTC.

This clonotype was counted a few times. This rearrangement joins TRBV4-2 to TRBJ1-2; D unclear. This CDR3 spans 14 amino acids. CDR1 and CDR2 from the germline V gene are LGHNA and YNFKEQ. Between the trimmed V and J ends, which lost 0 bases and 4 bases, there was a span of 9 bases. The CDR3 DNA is TGTGCCAGCAGCCAAGATCCCGCCAGCTATGGCTACACCTTC. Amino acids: CASSQDPASYGYTF.

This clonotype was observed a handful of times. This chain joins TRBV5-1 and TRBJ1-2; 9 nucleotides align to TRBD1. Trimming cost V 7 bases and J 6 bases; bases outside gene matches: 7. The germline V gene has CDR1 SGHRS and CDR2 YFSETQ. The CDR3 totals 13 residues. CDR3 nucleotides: TGCGCCAGCTCTACAGGGGGCGGAGATGGCTACACCTTC. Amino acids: CASSTGGGDGYTF. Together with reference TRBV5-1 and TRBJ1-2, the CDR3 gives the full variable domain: KAGVTQTPRYLIKTRGQQVTLSCSPISGHRSVSWYQQTPGQGLQFLFEYFSETQRNKGNFPGRFSGRQFSNSRSEMNVSTLELGDSALYLCASSTGGGDGYTFGSGTRLTVV.

CDR3 in amino acids: CSVEGETQYF. Written as DNA, the CDR3 is TGCAGCGTTGAGGGGGAGACCCAGTACTTC. The chain recombines TRBV29-1 with TRBJ2-5; D gene unclear. CDR3 length: 10 residues. V was clipped by 3 bases and J by 5 bases, with 4 bases between them. CDR1 and CDR2 from the germline V gene are SQVTM and ANQGSEA. Full variable domain (remainder filled in from reference TRBV29-1 and TRBJ2-5): SAVISQKPSRDICQRGTSLTIQCQVDSQVTMMFWYRQQPGQSLTLIATANQGSEATYESGFVIDKFPISRPNLTFSTLTVSNMSPEDSSIYLCSVEGETQYFGPGTRLLVL.

The CDR3 loop reads CASSLSGAPEGDEQYF. In DNA, the CDR3 is TGTGCCAGCAGTTTATCAGGGGCCCCTGAAGGCGATGAGCAGTACTTC. The chain is built from TRBV27 and TRBJ2-7, with D tentatively TRBD1 (5 bases). CDR3 size: 16 residues. The V end lost 0 bases, the J end lost 7 bases, and 19 bases lay between the germline ends. The germline V gene encodes CDR1 MNHEY and CDR2 SMNVEV (reference sequence).

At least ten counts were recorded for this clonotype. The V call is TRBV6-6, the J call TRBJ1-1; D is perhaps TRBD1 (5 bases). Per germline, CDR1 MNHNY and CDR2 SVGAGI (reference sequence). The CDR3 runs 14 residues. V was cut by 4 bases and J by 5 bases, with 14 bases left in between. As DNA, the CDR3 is TGTGCCAGCAGTTCCACGGGGGGAGGGACTGAAGCTTTCTTT. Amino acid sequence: CASSSTGGGTEAFF.

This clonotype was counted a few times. The CDR3, as DNA: TGTGCCAGCAGTGACTTTCTTGGGCAGTACTTC. Translation gives CASSDFLGQYF. The chain is built from TRBV25-1 and TRBJ2-7, with D uncertain. Per the germline V gene, CDR1 is MGHDK and CDR2 is SYGVNS. The CDR3 totals 11 residues. Trimming cost V 3 bases and J 9 bases, with 9 bases left between them.

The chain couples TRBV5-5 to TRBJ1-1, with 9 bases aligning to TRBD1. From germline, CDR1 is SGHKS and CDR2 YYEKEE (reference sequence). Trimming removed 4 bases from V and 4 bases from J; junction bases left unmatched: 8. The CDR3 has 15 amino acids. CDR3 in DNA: TGTGCCAGCAGCCCTTGGACAGGGGAGGGCACTGAAGCTTTCTTT. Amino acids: CASSPWTGEGTEAFF.

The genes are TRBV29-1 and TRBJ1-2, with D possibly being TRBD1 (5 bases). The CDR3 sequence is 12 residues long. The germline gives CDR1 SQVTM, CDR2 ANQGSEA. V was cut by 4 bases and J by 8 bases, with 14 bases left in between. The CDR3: CSVAEGWDGYTF. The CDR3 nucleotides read TGCAGCGTTGCGGAGGGGTGGGACGGCTACACCTTC. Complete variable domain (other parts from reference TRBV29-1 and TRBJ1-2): SAVISQKPSRDICQRGTSLTIQCQVDSQVTMMFWYRQQPGQSLTLIATANQGSEATYESGFVIDKFPISRPNLTFSTLTVSNMSPEDSSIYLCSVAEGWDGYTFGSGTRLTVV.

DNA of the CDR3: TGTGCCAGCAGCGGGGGACTAGCAGACTACGAGCAGTACTTC. Protein sequence: CASSGGLADYEQYF. V usage is TRBV13 and J usage is TRBJ2-7, with 9 bases matching TRBD2. V dropped 5 bases and J dropped 3; count of bases not matched to a gene: 5. This CDR3 is 14 amino acids long. In germline, CDR1 is PRHDT, CDR2 FYEKMQ (reference sequence).

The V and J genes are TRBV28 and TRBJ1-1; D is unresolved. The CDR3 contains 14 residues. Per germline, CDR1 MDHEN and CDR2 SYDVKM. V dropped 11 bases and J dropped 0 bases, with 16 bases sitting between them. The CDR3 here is CAVHEQPMNTEAFF. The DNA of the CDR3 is TGTGCCGTCCACGAACAGCCGATGAACACTGAAGCTTTCTTT.

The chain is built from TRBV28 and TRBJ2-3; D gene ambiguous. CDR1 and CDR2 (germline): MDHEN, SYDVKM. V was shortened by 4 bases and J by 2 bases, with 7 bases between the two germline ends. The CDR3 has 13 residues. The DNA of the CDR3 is TGTGCCAGCAGTTCCCCCCCCACAGATACGCAGTATTTT. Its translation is CASSSPPTDTQYF.

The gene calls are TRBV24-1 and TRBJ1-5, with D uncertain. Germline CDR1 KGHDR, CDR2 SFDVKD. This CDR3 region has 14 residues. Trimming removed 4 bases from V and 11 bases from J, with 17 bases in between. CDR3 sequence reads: CATSEDRSLGAQHF. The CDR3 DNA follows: TGTGCCACCAGTGAGGACCGGTCTCTTGGGGCCCAGCATTTT.

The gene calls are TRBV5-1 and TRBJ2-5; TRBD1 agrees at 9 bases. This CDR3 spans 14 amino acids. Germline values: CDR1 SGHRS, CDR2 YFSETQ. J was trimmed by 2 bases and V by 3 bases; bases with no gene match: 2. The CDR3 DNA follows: TGCGCCAGCAGCTCCGGACAGGGGCAAGAGACCCAGTACTTC. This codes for CASSSGQGQETQYF.